This T cell receptor beta chain was found in a study of beta chain features in type 1 diabetes. Study-wide points: The study found moderately but significantly shorter TCRB CDR3s in all four CD4+ subsets of Type 1 diabetes patients. For patients, the naive, central memory and Treg TCRB repertoires appeared more alike than for healthy donors.

This clone was seen more than once but under ten times. Its specificity is unknown. Expressed TCRB transcripts were sequenced, since all the RNA that had been isolated was reverse transcribed. Naive, central memory and regulatory T cell samples averaged roughly 3.7 million immunoSEQ reads each. TCRdb's table, derived via immunoSEQ multiplex PCR, lists solely in-frame clones and lacks some. The sample has hundreds of thousands of clones; about an eighth are singletons. The sequence was collected from a man younger than 35 with type 1 diabetes. Input material: naive CD4+ T cells from blood.

The CDR3 is CASSQETDRYHNEQFF. The CDR3 bases are TGCGCCAGCAGTCAAGAGACAGACAGATACCACAATGAGCAGTTCTTC. The chain recombines TRBV23-1 with TRBJ2-1, with D tentatively TRBD1 (5 bases). TRBV23-1 carries the ORF label, with uncertain function. The CDR3 runs to 16 residues. The V end lost 2 bases, the J end lost 5 bases, and 16 bases lay between the germline ends.